The 32 T cell receptor beta chains below come from one sample, sequenced in a study of shared clonotypes between healthy human individuals. Cells designated naive CD8 were CD45RO-negative and were positively selected for CCR7, with terminally differentiated effector memory CD45RA+ cells excluded. Profiling relied on immunoSEQ multiplex PCR, and the TCRdb table lists in-frame clones only, not all of them. This sample carries 550,000 to 750,000 clones, around 95% of them seen once, and the ten largest clones take 0.095% to 0.12%. The sample was naive CD8+ T cells sorted from blood. Source of these receptors: a woman aged 30 to 39 in good health.

The J gene is TRBJ2-7, the V gene TRBV2; no clear D. Germline loops: CDR1 SNHLY, CDR2 FYNNEI. With 3 bases removed from V and 4 bases from J, the gap between germline ends came to 7 bases. CDR3 length: 12 residues. The CDR3: CASSDAGYEQYF. The DNA for the CDR3 is TGTGCCAGCAGTGATGCTGGATACGAGCAGTACTTC.

The rearrangement links TRBV15 to TRBJ2-1, with D possibly matching TRBD1 (6 bases). CDR1 LNHNV and CDR2 YYDKDF come from the germline V gene (reference sequence). The CDR3 covers 17 residues. The germline V and J ends were trimmed by 0 bases and 6 bases, with 18 bases remaining between them. The DNA of the CDR3 is TGTGCCACCAGCAGAGATAGCCCGTATGTAGGGGGCAATGAGCAGTTCTTC. It codes for CATSRDSPYVGGNEQFF.

This chain links TRBV30 with TRBJ1-2; unclear D gene. The germline V gene encodes CDR1 GTSNPN and CDR2 SVGIG (reference sequence). V dropped 4 bases and J dropped 0 bases, with 9 bases sitting between them. CDR3 length: 13 amino acids. CDR3 nucleotide sequence: TGTGCCTGGACACCGGGGACTAACTATGGCTACACCTTC. Encoded protein: CAWTPGTNYGYTF.

V gene TRBV28 combines with J gene TRBJ2-7; D gene unclear. This CDR3 has 15 residues. V was trimmed by 10 bases and J by 5 bases, leaving 24 bases between them. Germline V gene sequence: CDR1 MDHEN, CDR2 SYDVKM. In DNA form, the CDR3 reads TGTGCCACCGCCGAGGTAAGGCAGGTCGGCCACGAGCAGTACTTC. Translated, it gives CATAEVRQVGHEQYF. Full variable domain (remainder filled in from reference TRBV28 and TRBJ2-7): DVKVTQSSRYLVKRTGEKVFLECVQDMDHENMFWYRQDPGLGLRLIYFSYDVKMKEKGDIPEGYSVSREKKERFSLILESASTNQTSMYLCATAEVRQVGHEQYFGPGTRLTVT.

The J gene is TRBJ2-1, the V gene TRBV5-4; no reliable D call. Trimming cost V 4 bases and J 7 bases, with 12 bases left between them. This CDR3 has 13 residues. Per the germline V gene, CDR1 is SGHNT and CDR2 is YYREEE (reference sequence). The chain's CDR3 is CASSKESENEQFF. In nucleotides, the CDR3 is TGTGCCAGCAGCAAGGAGTCGGAAAATGAGCAGTTCTTC.

This clone was recorded a few times. The genes are TRBV6-1 and TRBJ1-5; TRBD1 might be the D (5 bases). This CDR3 has 16 residues. Germline values: CDR1 MNHNS, CDR2 SASEGT. V was trimmed by 4 bases and J by 0 bases, leaving 13 bases between them. The CDR3 protein is CASSVDRGFSNQPQHF. As DNA, the CDR3 is TGTGCCAGCAGTGTGGATAGGGGATTTAGCAATCAGCCCCAGCATTTT.

The genes are TRBV19 and TRBJ2-5; possibly TRBD2 for D (5 bases). This CDR3 is 15 amino acids long. The ends were cut back, 2 bases at V and 4 bases at J, with 14 bases in the middle. Germline values: CDR1 LNHDA, CDR2 SQIVND (reference sequence). The CDR3 region has the DNA TGTGCCAGTAGTATAAATACGGGGTCCCCAGAGACCCAGTACTTC. Translated: CASSINTGSPETQYF.

The genes are TRBV11-2 and TRBJ2-3; D ambiguous. Germline CDR1 SGHAT, CDR2 FQNNGV. Trimming pared 1 base from V and 4 bases from J, leaving 15 bases between. CDR3 length equals 16 residues. The CDR3 loop is CASSLVWREGSDTQYF. The CDR3 DNA follows: TGTGCCAGCAGCTTAGTGTGGCGCGAAGGATCAGATACGCAGTATTTT. Full variable domain (missing parts from reference TRBV11-2 and TRBJ2-3): EAGVAQSPRYKIIEKRQSVAFWCNPISGHATLYWYQQILGQGPKLLIQFQNNGVVDDSQLPKDRFSAERLKGVDSTLKIQPAKLEDSAVYLCASSLVWREGSDTQYFGPGTRLTVL.

About this clone itself: Other DNA sequences in this sample translate to the same CDR3. This chain joins TRBV27 and TRBJ1-1, with D uncertain. Trimming cost V 2 bases and J 0 bases, with 4 bases left between them. Per germline, CDR1 MNHEY and CDR2 SMNVEV (reference sequence). This CDR3 is built from 13 residues. CDR3 bases: TGTGCCAGCAGTTTAGGTCTGAACACTGAAGCTTTCTTT. It is translated as CASSLGLNTEAFF.

This chain's CDR3 is CASSGTDPYTQYF. The CDR3, as DNA: TGTGCCAGCAGTGGGACTGATCCATATACGCAGTATTTT. J is TRBJ2-3 and V is TRBV6-5; possible D gene TRBD2, 6 bases. The V gene's germline CDR1 is MNHEY and CDR2 SVGAGI. Deletions cut 5 bases from V and 7 bases from J, with 13 bases between. The CDR3 has 13 amino acids.

The V and J genes are TRBV6-1 and TRBJ2-1, with D uncertain. Germline CDR1 reads MNHNS; CDR2 reads SASEGT. The CDR3 is made up of 15 amino acids. V shed 7 bases and J shed 2 bases, with 15 bases lying between them. The CDR3 nucleotides read TGTGCCAGCATTGACCTCCCGTCCGCCTACAATGAGCAGTTCTTC. Its translation: CASIDLPSAYNEQFF.

V gene TRBV11-2 combines with J gene TRBJ2-7; 7 positions match TRBD2. This CDR3 is built from 14 residues. CDR1 and CDR2 from the germline V gene are SGHAT and FQNNGV. With 2 bases clipped from V and 3 bases from J, the junction kept 4 bases outside the gene matches. The CDR3 loop is CASSLSGVLYEQYF. For the CDR3, the DNA is TGTGCCAGCAGCTTAAGCGGGGTTCTCTACGAGCAGTACTTC. Using reference TRBV11-2 and TRBJ2-7 for the parts outside the CDR3, the full variable domain is EAGVAQSPRYKIIEKRQSVAFWCNPISGHATLYWYQQILGQGPKLLIQFQNNGVVDDSQLPKDRFSAERLKGVDSTLKIQPAKLEDSAVYLCASSLSGVLYEQYFGPGTRLTVT.

A word on this clone: This sample also contains other DNA sequences that code for the same CDR3. The gene calls are TRBV9 and TRBJ2-5; possibly TRBD1 for D (7 bases). This CDR3 has 14 amino acids. Germline V gives CDR1 SGDLS, CDR2 YYNGEE. Trimming took off 2 bases at V and 2 bases at J, with 10 bases between the two ends. CDR3 coding DNA: TGTGCCAGCAGCGTGGAGGGGGCACAAGAGACCCAGTACTTC. This translates into CASSVEGAQETQYF.

The V gene is TRBV7-9, the J gene TRBJ1-5; TRBD1 aligns across 7 bases. CDR1 SEHNR and CDR2 FQNEAQ come from the germline V gene (reference sequence). CDR3 size: 14 residues. The junction had 5 bases not matched to a gene; V was cut back by 2 bases and J by 7 bases. CDR3 sequence reads: CASSLSGGDQPQHF. CDR3 DNA: TGTGCCAGCAGCTTATCAGGGGGTGACCAGCCCCAGCATTTT.

In the case of this clone: The identical CDR3 is also encoded by other nucleotide sequences in the sample. The chain has TRBV27 and TRBJ2-1; D is ambiguous. Germline values: CDR1 MNHEY, CDR2 SMNVEV (reference sequence). The CDR3 loop spans 13 amino acids. The ends were cut back, 0 bases at V and 5 bases at J, with 5 bases in the middle. The CDR3 bases are TGTGCCAGCAGTTTATCCCTTAACAATGAGCAGTTCTTC. Protein: CASSLSLNNEQFF.

The V call is TRBV5-6, the J call TRBJ2-1; 9 bases fit TRBD2. Trimming cost V 0 bases and J 4 bases; bases outside gene matches: 5. Germline V CDR1 and CDR2: SGHDT, YYEEEE. The CDR3 sequence is 16 residues long. CDR3 nucleotides: TGTGCCAGCAGCTTGGATATTAGCGGGAGTTACAATGAGCAGTTCTTC. Translating it yields CASSLDISGSYNEQFF.

The chain has TRBV27 and TRBJ2-1; the match to TRBD2 covers 15 bases. Germline assignment: CDR1 MNHEY and CDR2 SMNVEV (reference sequence). The V gene end was trimmed by 6 bases and the J gene end by 8 bases; junction bases not matched to a gene: 8. This CDR3 is built from 16 residues. The DNA of the CDR3 is TGTGCCAGCAGACCCGGACTAGCGGGGGGGTGGGATGAGCAGTTCTTC. This encodes CASRPGLAGGWDEQFF.

This clone was seen just once. The chain uses TRBV13 and TRBJ2-2; TRBD2 matches 15 bases. Germline trimming cut 2 bases from V and 7 bases from J; bases unmatched to any gene: 2. CDR1 is PRHDT and CDR2 is FYEKMQ in the germline V gene (reference sequence). The CDR3 has 16 residues. The CDR3 spells CASSLLGLAGGGELFF. The CDR3 DNA follows: TGTGCCAGCAGCTTACTGGGACTAGCGGGAGGCGGGGAGCTGTTTTTT.

This rearrangement joins TRBV27 to TRBJ2-7; D remains ambiguous. V lost 5 bases and J lost 0, with 11 bases in between. The CDR3 contains 14 residues. Germline CDR1 and CDR2: MNHEY and SMNVEV (reference sequence). CDR3 sequence (DNA): TGTGCCAGCAGTAGCAGGATACTCTCCTACGAGCAGTACTTC. This gives the protein CASSSRILSYEQYF.

This clone was recorded once. The V and J genes are TRBV28 and TRBJ1-2; 11 positions agree with TRBD1. Trimming at V came to 8 bases and at J to 6 bases, leaving 11 bases not matched to a gene. The CDR3 is 15 residues long. Germline-derived CDR1 and CDR2 are MDHEN and SYDVKM. CDR3 residues: CASETGTGGANGYTF. In DNA form, the CDR3 reads TGTGCCAGCGAGACCGGGACAGGGGGAGCAAATGGCTACACCTTC.

This rearrangement joins TRBV21-1 to TRBJ2-2; the table's D call, TRBD2, has no DNA check behind it. TRBV21-1 is a documented pseudogene. This CDR3 has 22 amino acids. CDR3 amino acids: CASSKMGLAGRDLVANTGELFF. CDR3 nucleotide sequence: TGTGCCAGCAGCAAAATGGGACTAGCGGGTAGAGATCTTGTCGCGAACACCGGGGAGCTGTTTTTT.

This chain links TRBV19 with TRBJ1-1; no reliable D call. V lost 0 bases, J lost 7 bases, and 9 bases lay in between. The CDR3 spans 13 residues. CDR1 is LNHDA and CDR2 is SQIVND in the germline V gene (reference sequence). The CDR3 DNA sequence: TGTGCCAGTAGTATAGATGGGTTTAATGAAGCTTTCTTT. This sequence encodes CASSIDGFNEAFF. The full variable domain, completed using reference TRBV19 and TRBJ1-1, is DGGITQSPKYLFRKEGQNVTLSCEQNLNHDAMYWYRQDPGQGLRLIYYSQIVNDFQKGDIAEGYSVSREKKESFPLTVTSAQKNPTAFYLCASSIDGFNEAFFGQGTRLTVV.

CDR3 bases: TGTGCCAGCAGTGACTCAGGGCCCGAAGTCTACGAGCAGTACTTC. Its protein product is CASSDSGPEVYEQYF. V and J are TRBV2 and TRBJ2-7; maybe TRBD1 (5 bases). From germline, CDR1 is SNHLY and CDR2 FYNNEI. Trimming cost V 3 bases and J 3 bases, with 15 bases left between them. This CDR3 spans 15 amino acids.

V is TRBV18 and J is TRBJ2-1, with 9 positions matching TRBD1. Germline CDR1 is KGHSH and CDR2 is LQKENI. V lost 1 base, J lost 7 bases, and 5 bases stayed unmatched. The CDR3 covers 15 residues. The CDR3 sequence: CASSPRDRVGNEQFF. CDR3 coding DNA: TGTGCCAGCTCACCACGGGACAGGGTCGGGAATGAGCAGTTCTTC.

The V gene is TRBV27, the J gene TRBJ2-7; 7 bases match TRBD1. This CDR3 is 13 amino acids long. V gave up 6 bases and J gave up 4 bases; unmatched junction bases: 6. Germline V gene data show CDR1 as MNHEY and CDR2 as SMNVEV (reference sequence). Here the CDR3 reads CASRETGAYEQYF. The CDR3, as DNA: TGTGCCAGCAGGGAAACAGGGGCGTACGAGCAGTACTTC.

The chain carries TRBV27 and TRBJ2-7; D not resolved. Trimming took 6 bases from V and 5 from J, leaving 8 bases between them. Germline V lookup: CDR1 MNHEY, CDR2 SMNVEV (reference sequence). CDR3 length: 11 residues. The CDR3 sequence is CASRDGNEQYF. The CDR3 DNA reads as TGTGCCAGCAGGGACGGAAACGAGCAGTACTTC.

This clone was seen only once. This chain connects TRBV4-1 to TRBJ2-7; D not resolved. The CDR3 consists of 13 residues. Germline assignment: CDR1 MGHRA and CDR2 YSYEKL. With 1 base removed from V and 0 bases from J, the gap between germline ends came to 4 bases. In DNA form, the CDR3 reads TGCGCCAGCAGCCAAGTAGACTCCTACGAGCAGTACTTC. Encoded protein: CASSQVDSYEQYF.

With respect to this clone: Additional DNA sequences in this sample encode the identical CDR3. The J gene is TRBJ2-7, the V gene TRBV7-9; no reliable D call. This CDR3 is built from 13 residues. Germline loops: CDR1 SEHNR, CDR2 FQNEAQ (reference sequence). Trimming left V 2 bases short and J 4 bases short, with 9 bases between. DNA for the CDR3: TGTGCCAGCAGCTTATCAAGTACTTACGAGCAGTACTTC. The encoded protein is CASSLSSTYEQYF. The full variable domain, completed using reference TRBV7-9 and TRBJ2-7, is DTGVSQNPRHKITKRGQNVTFRCDPISEHNRLYWYRQTLGQGPEFLTYFQNEAQLEKSRLLSDRFSAERPKGSFSTLEIQRTEQGDSAMYLCASSLSSTYEQYFGPGTRLTVT.

The rearrangement uses TRBV11-2 and TRBJ2-7; 11 positions agree with TRBD2. The CDR3 runs 18 residues. Germline CDR1 reads SGHAT; CDR2 reads FQNNGV. V was pared by 2 bases and J by 0 bases, with 9 bases of the junction left unmatched. CDR3 sequence: CASSLLLAGGESSYEQYF. The CDR3 nucleotides read TGTGCCAGCAGCTTACTTCTAGCGGGAGGCGAGAGCTCCTACGAGCAGTACTTC.

The chain recombines TRBV5-6 with TRBJ2-2; D tentatively reads TRBD1 or TRBD2 (6 bases each). Germline lookup yields CDR1 SGHDT and CDR2 YYEEEE. V was trimmed by 0 bases and J by 2 bases, leaving 11 bases between them. This CDR3 spans 16 amino acids. CDR3: CASSLGGTPNTGELFF. CDR3 DNA: TGTGCCAGCAGCTTGGGCGGGACACCCAACACCGGGGAGCTGTTTTTT.

The chain couples TRBV28 to TRBJ1-5; D is uncertain. The CDR3 is 15 residues long. V gave up 3 bases and J gave up 4 bases, with 13 bases separating them. Germline V lookup: CDR1 MDHEN, CDR2 SYDVKM. The CDR3 DNA is TGTGCCAGCAGTTTTACGCTCGGGCAGAATCAGCCCCAGCATTTT. Its protein product is CASSFTLGQNQPQHF.

The chain has TRBV6-5 and TRBJ2-2; D unclear. This CDR3 contains 11 residues. Trimming took off 4 bases at V and 6 bases at J, with 3 bases between the two ends. CDR1 MNHEY and CDR2 SVGAGI come from the germline V gene. CDR3 in amino acids: CASSFSGELFF. The DNA of the CDR3 is TGTGCCAGCAGTTTCTCCGGGGAGCTGTTTTTT.